The entry that follows covers one T cell receptor beta chain sequence. The antigen remains unidentified. Amplified TCR beta CDR3 regions came from RNA transcripts. An initial round of RT-PCR targeting the TCR CDR3 relied on the HTBI primer set. TCRdb independently ran MiXCR on the multiplex PCR reads; one entry per CDR3 protein. The sample has about 840,000 distinct CDR3 sequences; roughly 40% are singletons. The data derive from a study of T cells in Graves' hyperthyroidism and ophthalmopathy. Overall study results and limits: Most expanded thyroid clonotypes above 0.001 recurred in blood. The model made its ophthalmopathy prediction, and onset followed a median 6.5 months later.

Germline CDR1 SNHLY, CDR2 FYNNEI. V was pared by 6 bases and J by 3 bases, with 6 bases of the junction left unmatched. The CDR3 loop spans 14 amino acids. The diagnostic basis comprised clinical symptoms, serum thyroxine and TRAb, thyroid ultrasound and orbital computed tomography. A roughly 10 ml volume of fresh peripheral blood provided the PBMCs. The sample taken for sequencing was blood. This chain joins TRBV2 and TRBJ2-5, with 8 positions matching TRBD2. The sequence was collected from a man in his late teens or twenties with Graves' hyperthyroidism. The CDR3 coding sequence is TGTGCCAGCAGCCGGGGGACTAGGAAAGAGACCCAGTACTTC. Protein: CASSRGTRKETQYF.